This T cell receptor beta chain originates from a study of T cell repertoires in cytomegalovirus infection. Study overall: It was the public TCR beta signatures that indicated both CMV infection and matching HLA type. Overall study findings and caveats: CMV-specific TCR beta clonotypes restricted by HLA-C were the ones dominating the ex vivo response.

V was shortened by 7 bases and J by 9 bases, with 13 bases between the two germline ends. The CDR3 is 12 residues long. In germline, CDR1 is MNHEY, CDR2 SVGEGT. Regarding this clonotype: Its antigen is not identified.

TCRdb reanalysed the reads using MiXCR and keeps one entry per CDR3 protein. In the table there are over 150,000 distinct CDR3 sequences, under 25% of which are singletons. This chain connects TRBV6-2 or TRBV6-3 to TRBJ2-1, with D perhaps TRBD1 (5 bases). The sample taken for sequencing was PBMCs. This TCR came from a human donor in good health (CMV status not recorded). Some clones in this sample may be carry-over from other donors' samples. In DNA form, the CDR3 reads TGTGCCAGCAACGCAGGGTTAGCTGAGCAGTTCTTC. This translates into CASNAGLAEQFF.